This TCR beta chain was documented in a study of blood T cell repertoires in COVID-19 (dated by TCRdb to about 2020). Study-wide context: Samples covering the acute and convalescent phases of COVID-19 were provided by collaborators in the United States, Italy and Spain. The repertoires were released in a freely available public database meant as a resource for research on the immune response to SARS-CoV-2. The samples were drawn from two sources: the first 160 participants of the ongoing ImmuneRACE study, and over 950 subjects contributed by 6 global collaborators. The prospective study material was composed of cDNA or gDNA derived from T cells, B-cell-depleted T cells, or PBMCs. Sample metadata almost always included a de-identified subject ID, COVID-19 status, age in years and sex. The dataset comprised deeply sampled blood TCRbeta repertoires from subjects exposed to, actively infected with, or recovered from COVID-19. HLA class I and class II types, where available, came from metadata supplied by the sample provider rather than from assay-based typing.

Each collaborating institution followed its own protocols to collect whole blood in K2EDTA tubes. For TCRbeta analysis, collaborators shipped samples as frozen whole blood, isolated PBMCs, or DNA extracted from either of those sample types. Study-wide findings and limitations: Clinical and demographic metadata were provided uncurated, with the amount varying by source and participant.

Taken from cysteine to phenylalanine, the CDR3 has 11 residues. This entry keeps only the CDR3 DNA: 33 bases, framed from base 1. V is shortened by 4 bases, J by 14 bases, and the region joining them spans 14 bases. Via the germline V gene (reference sequence), CDR1 is MNHEY and CDR2 SMNVEV. The immunoSEQ Assay, a bias-controlled multiplex PCR, was used to amplify TCRbeta CDR3 regions from genomic DNA. In the original analysis: Within the assay, amplification of reference gene primers was used to estimate how many nucleated cells each sample contained. Sequence reads were collapsed and filtered to measure the absolute abundance of every unique TCRbeta CDR3 rearrangement. For each sample, productive Simpson clonality was calculated as the square root of Simpson's diversity index over productive rearrangements. TCRdb retrieved this table from immuneACCESS and kept in-frame rearrangements only. Not all clones are present; in checked studies, unresolved V genes account for under half, and no reason is known for the remainder. V and J calls and clone size are copied from that table; D and trimming were computed from the DNA. The sample data list 300,000 to 350,000 clones, and about nine tenths of these were observed just once. The top ten constitute about 2% of the sample.

To note about this clone: Its antigen remains unidentified. Per-base quality was not reported, and no clone a single base away is much larger than it.

The chain is made from TRBV27 and TRBJ1-1; no confident D gene assignment can be made. The sequence was collected from a man aged 18 to 29 with active or convalescent COVID-19. The sequencing sample was made of peripheral blood. The sequenced DNA is TGTGCCAGCAGTTCGGGTTGGTTGTGGTTCTTT. This codes for CASSSGWLWFF.